Listed below are T cell receptor beta chains from one sample, sequenced in a study of OX40 agonist ivuxolimab in advanced cancers. Libraries were prepared by immunoSEQ multiplex PCR; TCRdb keeps only in-frame clonotypes and omits some of them. The sample lists 100,000 to 130,000 clones, under 95% occurring once. This specimen consisted of CD4+ or CD8+ T cells sorted from blood, obtained in a trial of the OX40 agonist ivuxolimab. These receptors originate from an adult with an advanced solid tumor such as melanoma, head and neck, liver or kidney cancer. Both conserved end residues are part of each CDR3. The D gene is left open where the match is weak. Where a row states a size, it is once, few, many or the class of an expanded clone; other rows omit it.

J: TRBJ1-1; size: .; D: .; V: TRBV5-1; CDR3: CASSLADEAFF; DNA: TGCGCCAGCAGCTTGGCTGACGAAGCTTTCTTT
J: TRBJ1-6; size: .; D: .; V: TRBV6-5; CDR3: CASRQVNSPLHF; DNA: TGTGCCAGCAGGCAAGTGAATTCACCCCTCCACTTT
J: TRBJ2-2; size: .; D: .; V: TRBV2; CDR3: CASSEDSARTGELFF; DNA: TGTGCCAGCAGTGAAGACAGCGCCCGCACCGGGGAGCTGTTTTTT
J: TRBJ2-7; size: .; D: TRBD1; V: TRBV5-1; CDR3: CASSLTGADEQYF; DNA: TGCGCCAGCAGCTTGACAGGGGCGGACGAGCAGTACTTC
J: TRBJ1-6; size: .; D: TRBD1; V: TRBV7-2; CDR3: CASSLVFGTGGNSPLHF; DNA: TGTGCCAGCAGCTTGGTTTTCGGGACAGGGGGAAATTCACCCCTCCACTTT
J: TRBJ2-7; size: .; D: TRBD2; V: TRBV6-6; CDR3: CASSYPSSGRAREQYF; DNA: TGTGCCAGCAGTTACCCTAGTAGCGGGAGGGCCCGGGAGCAGTACTTC
J: TRBJ2-1; size: .; D: .; V: TRBV29-1; CDR3: CSALRGVGGNEQFF; DNA: TGCAGCGCCCTTAGGGGAGTTGGGGGCAATGAGCAGTTCTTC
J: TRBJ2-5; size: .; D: .; V: TRBV5-4; CDR3: CASSTSGRRKETQYF; DNA: TGTGCCAGCAGCACCTCGGGACGGAGAAAAGAGACCCAGTACTTC
J: TRBJ2-3; size: .; D: TRBD2; V: TRBV6-6; CDR3: CASSLRGGGTDTQYF; DNA: TGTGCCAGCAGTTTGCGGGGGGGAGGCACAGATACGCAGTATTTT
J: TRBJ1-2; size: .; D: .; V: TRBV5-6; CDR3: CASSSPHGGGANYGYTF; DNA: TGTGCCAGCAGCTCACCTCACGGCGGCGGAGCTAACTATGGCTACACCTTC
J: TRBJ2-4; size: .; D: .; V: TRBV19; CDR3: CASSTAALAKNIQYF; DNA: TGTGCCAGTAGTACTGCGGCACTAGCCAAAAACATTCAGTACTTC
J: TRBJ1-1; size: .; D: TRBD1; V: TRBV30; CDR3: CAWARRDRRNTEAFF; DNA: TGTGCCTGGGCTCGACGGGACAGAAGGAACACTGAAGCTTTCTTT
J: TRBJ2-3; size: .; D: .; V: TRBV9; CDR3: CASSVAGVSSTDTQYF; DNA: TGTGCCAGCAGCGTAGCCGGGGTGTCTAGCACAGATACGCAGTATTTT
J: TRBJ2-1; size: .; D: TRBD2; V: TRBV11-2; CDR3: CASSFFSGRAYNEQFF; DNA: TGTGCCAGCAGCTTTTTTAGCGGGAGGGCCTACAATGAGCAGTTCTTC
J: TRBJ2-7; size: .; D: .; V: TRBV10-2; CDR3: CASSEPDRSSYEQYF; DNA: TGCGCCAGCAGTGAGCCAGACCGAAGCTCCTACGAGCAGTACTTC
J: TRBJ1-6; size: .; D: TRBD1; V: TRBV2; CDR3: CASSEEGQNINSPLHF; DNA: TGTGCCAGCAGTGAAGAGGGACAGAATATTAATTCACCCCTCCACTTT
J: TRBJ2-3; size: once; D: TRBD2; V: TRBV7-8; CDR3: CASSQVVAGGGTDTQYF; DNA: TGTGCCAGCAGCCAGGTAGTGGCGGGGGGAGGCACAGATACGCAGTATTTT
J: TRBJ2-7; size: .; D: .; V: TRBV19; CDR3: CASSMSKGNYEQYF; DNA: TGTGCCAGTAGTATGAGTAAGGGAAACTACGAGCAGTACTTC
J: TRBJ2-5; size: .; D: .; V: TRBV5-1; CDR3: CASSPWGQTIQETQYF; DNA: TGCGCCAGCAGCCCCTGGGGGCAGACAATCCAAGAGACCCAGTACTTC
J: TRBJ2-2; size: .; D: TRBD2; V: TRBV11-2; CDR3: CASSWELADPGELFF; DNA: TGTGCCAGCAGCTGGGAACTAGCGGACCCAGGGGAGCTGTTTTTT
J: TRBJ2-2; size: .; D: TRBD1; V: TRBV7-3; CDR3: CASSLDGTGVSGELFF; DNA: TGTGCCAGCAGCTTAGACGGGACAGGGGTGTCCGGGGAGCTGTTTTTT
J: TRBJ2-1; size: .; D: .; V: TRBV5-1; CDR3: CASSFGLPSSYNEQFF; DNA: TGCGCCAGCAGCTTTGGACTCCCGAGCTCCTACAATGAGCAGTTCTTC
J: TRBJ1-5; size: .; D: .; V: TRBV21-1; CDR3: CASSNTRDWGNQPQHF; DNA: TGTGCCAGCAGCAATACACGGGACTGGGGCAATCAGCCCCAGCATTTT
J: TRBJ2-7; size: .; D: .; V: TRBV7-8; CDR3: CASSPSWEQYF; DNA: TGTGCCAGCAGCCCGTCCTGGGAGCAGTACTTC
J: TRBJ2-7; size: .; D: .; V: TRBV5-4; CDR3: CASSPTGPSYEQYF; DNA: TGTGCCAGCAGCCCGACAGGACCTTCCTACGAGCAGTACTTC
J: TRBJ2-5; size: .; D: .; V: TRBV7-3; CDR3: CASARGPSLETQYF; DNA: TGTGCCAGCGCAAGGGGACCATCCTTGGAGACCCAGTACTTC
J: TRBJ2-7; size: .; D: TRBD1; V: TRBV15; CDR3: CATSGTGTGVPYEQYF; DNA: TGTGCCACCAGCGGAACCGGGACAGGGGTCCCCTACGAGCAGTACTTC
J: TRBJ2-1; size: .; D: TRBD2; V: TRBV7-9; CDR3: CASSLDNLAGGHNEQFF; DNA: TGTGCCAGCAGCTTAGACAACTTAGCGGGGGGACACAATGAGCAGTTCTTC
J: TRBJ2-3; size: .; D: .; V: TRBV19; CDR3: CASSILGASSTDTQYF; DNA: TGTGCCAGTAGTATACTAGGCGCCTCTAGCACAGATACGCAGTATTTT
J: TRBJ2-7; size: .; D: .; V: TRBV10-3; CDR3: CAISDRTSSSYEQYF; DNA: TGTGCCATCAGTGACAGAACTAGTTCCTCCTACGAGCAGTACTTC
J: TRBJ2-3; size: .; D: TRBD1; V: TRBV6-1; CDR3: CASSDRGTGADTQYF; DNA: TGTGCCAGCAGTGATAGGGGGACAGGGGCAGATACGCAGTATTTT
J: TRBJ2-6; size: .; D: .; V: TRBV5-1; CDR3: CASSLSAVSGANVLTF; DNA: TGCGCCAGCAGCTTGAGCGCGGTCTCTGGGGCCAACGTCCTGACTTTC
J: TRBJ1-1; size: .; D: .; V: TRBV7-6; CDR3: CASSLAGTAEAFF; DNA: TGTGCCAGCAGCTTAGCCGGGACGGCTGAAGCTTTCTTT
J: TRBJ1-6; size: once; D: TRBD1; V: TRBV19; CDR3: CASRTAGGGSPLHF; DNA: TGTGCCAGTAGGACCGCAGGGGGCGGTTCACCCCTCCACTTT
J: TRBJ2-2; size: .; D: TRBD2; V: TRBV12-5; CDR3: CASGLGTSGTTGELFF; DNA: TGTGCTAGTGGCCTCGGGACTAGCGGGACCACCGGGGAGCTGTTTTTT
J: TRBJ1-6; size: .; D: .; V: TRBV19; CDR3: CASRGGTYNSPLHF; DNA: TGTGCCAGTAGAGGGGGTACCTATAATTCACCCCTCCACTTT
J: TRBJ2-5; size: once; D: TRBD2; V: TRBV7-9; CDR3: CASSPLAGGRGETQYF; DNA: TGTGCCAGCAGCCCGCTAGCGGGAGGCCGGGGAGAGACCCAGTACTTC
J: TRBJ1-4; size: .; D: .; V: TRBV19; CDR3: CASSIAGFNEKLFF; DNA: TGTGCCAGTAGTATCGCAGGATTTAATGAAAAACTGTTTTTT
J: TRBJ1-1; size: .; D: .; V: TRBV6-5; CDR3: CASSYRGENTEAFF; DNA: TGTGCCAGCAGTTACAGGGGCGAGAACACTGAAGCTTTCTTT
J: TRBJ2-5; size: .; D: .; V: TRBV2; CDR3: CASSGGLIETQYF; DNA: TGTGCCAGCAGCGGGGGATTAATCGAGACCCAGTACTTC
J: TRBJ1-3; size: .; D: TRBD1; V: TRBV10-2; CDR3: CASSAGGEGNTIYF; DNA: TGCGCCAGCAGTGCAGGGGGCGAAGGAAACACCATATATTTT
J: TRBJ2-3; size: once; D: .; V: TRBV18; CDR3: CASSPPMRSSTDTQYF; DNA: TGTGCCAGCTCACCACCGATGCGATCTAGCACAGATACGCAGTATTTT